This T cell receptor beta chain was found in a study of T cell changes during pregnancy in multiple sclerosis. CDR1 is MNHNS and CDR2 is SASEGT in the germline V gene. The CDR3 contains 12 residues. Trimming pared 6 bases from V and 7 bases from J, leaving 12 bases between. TCRdb keeps only in-frame clones here, not all; method: immunoSEQ multiplex PCR. The sample includes about 72,000 clones, roughly 90% seen only once; the top ten take approximately 1.6%. The TCR was taken from a female donor in good health, enrolled as a control in a pregnancy study. Material: peripheral blood, obtained in the first trimester of pregnancy. V usage is TRBV6-1 and J usage is TRBJ1-2; D gene unclear. The CDR3 reads CASRREPRGYTF. For the CDR3, the DNA is TGTGCCAGCAGGCGGGAACCGCGTGGCTACACCTTC.